The rows below give T cell receptor beta chains drawn from one sample of a study of blood T cells in healthy people across ages. TCRdb re-called the 5' RACE reads through MiXCR, storing one row per CDR3 protein. The sample shows 1.5 million to 2 million distinct CDR3 sequences, approximately 28% of them seen only once. Sequenced: blood. The receptors were gathered from a woman in her twenties or thirties in good health. The CDR3 runs from the conserved cysteine through the conserved F or W. The D gene is left open where the match is weak. A row's size may be missing; if present it is once, few, many or a size class.

j_gene	d_gene	abundance	v_gene	CDR3aa	CDR3nt
TRBJ2-6	.	few	TRBV2	CASSGDNYGANVLTF	TGTGCCAGCAGTGGTGACAATTATGGGGCCAACGTCCTGACTTTC
TRBJ2-7	TRBD2	.	TRBV20-1	CSARDLAGQIYEQYF	TGCAGTGCTAGAGATTTAGCGGGACAAATCTACGAGCAGTACTTC
TRBJ2-1	TRBD2	few	TRBV3-1	CASSQDGAGGYNEQFF	TGTGCCAGCAGCCAAGATGGAGCGGGAGGGTACAATGAGCAGTTCTTC
TRBJ2-6	.	many	TRBV7-9	CASGRRSGANVLTF	TGTGCCAGTGGCCGGCGGTCTGGGGCCAACGTCCTGACTTTC
TRBJ1-2	.	.	TRBV27	CASSPQMLANYGYTF	TGTGCCAGCAGTCCCCAAATGCTTGCTAACTATGGCTACACCTTC
TRBJ2-5	.	.	TRBV24-1	CATSDPRTPQETQYF	TGTGCCACCAGTGATCCCCGGACCCCCCAAGAGACCCAGTACTTC
TRBJ1-2	.	few	TRBV10-2	CASSESNGAVGYTF	TGCGCCAGCAGTGAGTCGAACGGTGCGGTCGGCTACACCTTC
TRBJ1-1	.	few	TRBV29-1	CSVVLGAGGTEAFF	TGCAGCGTGGTTCTGGGGGCGGGAGGCACTGAAGCTTTCTTT
TRBJ2-3	.	.	TRBV12-5	CASGDTSTDTQYF	TGTGCTAGTGGGGACACCAGCACAGATACGCAGTATTTT
TRBJ2-4	.	.	TRBV6-5	CASSYKGITMPNEQYF	TGTGCCAGCAGTTACAAAGGGATTACGATGCCCAATGAGCAGTACTTC
TRBJ2-6	.	.	TRBV15	CATTRDPTGSGANVLTF	TGTGCCACCACACGTGATCCAACGGGCTCTGGGGCCAACGTCCTGACTTTC
TRBJ2-1	.	.	TRBV24-1	CATSDPDEEGQFF	TGTGCCACCAGTGACCCGGACGAGGAAGGGCAGTTCTTC
TRBJ2-7	.	many	TRBV10-3	CAISEARQSYEQYF	TGTGCCATCAGTGAGGCGCGCCAATCCTACGAGCAGTACTTC
TRBJ2-1	.	few	TRBV30	CAWSGSNEQFF	TGTGCCTGGAGTGGTAGTAATGAGCAGTTCTTC
TRBJ1-6	TRBD1	few	TRBV6-4	CASARQGRNSPLHF	TGTGCCAGCGCCAGACAGGGGAGGAATTCACCCCTCCACTTT
TRBJ2-2	.	.	TRBV7-9	CASSLFQGAGELFF	TGTGCCAGCAGCTTATTCCAGGGAGCCGGGGAGCTGTTTTTT
TRBJ2-3	.	.	TRBV5-6	CASSTSGQWCESQYF	TGTGCCAGCAGTACGAGCGGCCAGTGGTGCGAATCGCAGTATTTT
TRBJ2-5	.	.	TRBV5-1	CASTPGRSIQETQYF	TGCGCCAGCACCCCCGGGCGTAGTATACAAGAGACCCAGTACTTC
TRBJ1-5	.	few	TRBV5-1	CASSVGEYNQPQHF	TGCGCCAGCAGTGTCGGTGAATACAATCAGCCCCAGCATTTT
TRBJ2-1	TRBD2	many	TRBV15	CATRGTSGYNEQFF	TGTGCCACCAGGGGGACTAGCGGTTACAATGAGCAGTTCTTC
TRBJ2-3	.	.	TRBV12-3/TRBV12-4	CASTVTGVRADTQYF	TGTGCCAGCACCGTGACGGGGGTAAGAGCAGATACGCAGTATTTT
TRBJ1-1	.	.	TRBV5-1	CASSRAGVNTEAFF	TGCGCCAGCAGCAGGGCAGGGGTTAACACTGAAGCTTTCTTT
TRBJ2-7	.	few	TRBV20-1	CSAQTQGNFYEQYF	TGCAGTGCTCAAACCCAGGGGAACTTCTACGAGCAGTACTTC
TRBJ1-2	.	many	TRBV12-3/TRBV12-4	CASSPGLGRESGYTF	TGTGCCAGCAGCCCCGGGCTCGGAAGGGAATCTGGCTACACCTTC
TRBJ2-7	.	few	TRBV14	CASSHLDRSYEQYF	TGTGCCAGCAGCCATCTGGACAGAAGCTACGAGCAGTACTTC
TRBJ1-1	TRBD1	.	TRBV3-1	CASSEGQGRNTEAFF	TGTGCCAGCAGCGAGGGACAGGGAAGGAACACTGAAGCTTTCTTT
TRBJ2-7	.	few	TRBV14	CASSQEWGSDEQYF	TGTGCCAGCAGCCAAGAATGGGGATCTGACGAGCAGTACTTC
TRBJ2-6	.	many	TRBV7-9	CASSSASTGANVLTF	TGTGCCAGCAGCTCCGCTAGCACTGGGGCCAACGTCCTGACTTTC
TRBJ1-6	.	.	TRBV6-1	CASDGWGTLHF	TGTGCCAGCGACGGTTGGGGGACCCTCCACTTT
TRBJ2-7	.	many	TRBV5-1	CASSVPQGTEQYF	TGCGCCAGCAGCGTCCCACAGGGAACCGAGCAGTACTTC
TRBJ2-7	.	many	TRBV21-1	CASSKESGSLCSYEQYF	TGTGCCAGCAGCAAAGAGTCAGGCAGCCTTTGCTCCTACGAGCAGTACTTC
TRBJ1-2	.	.	TRBV20-1	CSARAIQGGYGYTF	TGCAGTGCTAGAGCAATACAGGGAGGGTATGGCTACACCTTC
TRBJ1-2	TRBD1	once	TRBV5-1	CASSPDRQGYYGYTF	TGCGCCAGCAGCCCAGACAGACAGGGGTACTATGGCTACACCTTC
TRBJ1-1	TRBD1	.	TRBV18	CASSFDRDGTEAFF	TGTGCCAGCTCATTTGACAGGGATGGGACTGAAGCTTTCTTT
TRBJ2-5	.	many	TRBV4-3	CASSQEVRRETQYF	TGCGCCAGCAGCCAAGAGGTCAGGCGGGAGACCCAGTACTTC